This T cell receptor beta chain came from a study of CD8 T cells in Susac syndrome. Random hexamers were used to reverse transcribe an amount of about 0.5 to 1 ug RNA. A single record per CDR3 protein comes from TCRdb applying MiXCR to the immunoSEQ multiplex PCR reads. This sample has about 130,000 distinct CDR3 sequences, with around 94% found just once. Sequencing was carried out using CD4+ T cells from PBMCs. This TCR was recovered from a human donor in good health.

CDR3 coding DNA: TGCAGCGTTGGCCCGGACATACCTTGGTATTTT. The encoded protein is CSVGPDIPWYF. The chain combines TRBV29-1 with TRBJ2-3, with D possibly matching TRBD1 (5 bases). The CDR3 is made up of 11 amino acids. The ends were cut back, 4 bases at V and 14 bases at J, with 16 bases in the middle. Germline V CDR1 and CDR2: SQVTM, ANQGSEA.